Reported below is one T cell receptor beta chain. These data come from a study of T cells after yellow fever vaccination. Template-switching 5'RACE yielded the TCR cDNA; a universal primer site and UMIs were added in the process. TCRdb processed the 5' RACE reads anew with MiXCR; each CDR3 protein has one entry. Here the sample spans about 330,000 distinct CDR3 sequences, roughly 3.9% being singletons. The CDR3 covers 17 residues. After removal of 5 bases from V and 3 bases from J, the junction contained 11 bases not matched to a gene. Per germline, CDR1 SEHNR and CDR2 FQNEAQ (reference sequence). This TCR derives from a man in his late teens or twenties who received the YFV17D yellow fever vaccine. V is TRBV7-9 and J is TRBJ2-1; 9 bases match TRBD2. Material: PBMCs, obtained 5 days after the yellow fever booster vaccination. This CDR3 reads CASSPKPSGDIYNEQFF. CDR3 bases: TGTGCCAGCAGCCCGAAACCTAGCGGGGACATCTACAATGAGCAGTTCTTC. The whole variable domain, remainder taken from reference TRBV7-9 and TRBJ2-1, is DTGVSQNPRHKITKRGQNVTFRCDPISEHNRLYWYRQTLGQGPEFLTYFQNEAQLEKSRLLSDRFSAERPKGSFSTLEIQRTEQGDSAMYLCASSPKPSGDIYNEQFFGPGTRLTVL.